Following are 29 T cell receptor beta chains from one sample sequenced in a study of blood T cells in healthy people across ages. PCR was performed a second time for about 7 to 11 cycles using a sample-barcoded 5' primer and a J-beta primer mix. One entry per CDR3 protein results from TCRdb running MiXCR on the 5' RACE reads. The table lists about 1.8 million distinct CDR3 sequences, around half of them singletons. The specimen was blood. The receptors here all came from a woman in her 40s in good health.

The rearrangement uses TRBV15 and TRBJ1-4, with D possibly matching TRBD1 (5 bases). Germline loops: CDR1 LNHNV, CDR2 YYDKDF (reference sequence). V was pared by 6 bases and J by 8 bases, with 16 bases between. The CDR3 runs 14 residues. As DNA, the CDR3 is TGTGCCACCAGTGGGGACCCTACGAGGGAAAAACTGTTTTTT. Translated: CATSGDPTREKLFF.

The chain combines TRBV29-1 with TRBJ2-5; D is perhaps TRBD2 (7 bases). Germline CDR1 SQVTM, CDR2 ANQGSEA. The CDR3 is 13 amino acids. With 6 bases removed from V and 12 bases from J, the gap between germline ends came to 23 bases. The CDR3 loop is CSVGWGGSTVKYF. The DNA for the CDR3 is TGCAGCGTGGGATGGGGGGGCAGTACTGTGAAGTACTTC.

J is TRBJ2-5 and V is TRBV20-1, with D possibly being TRBD2 (7 bases). V dropped 0 bases and J dropped 2 bases, with 13 bases sitting between them. This CDR3 spans 15 amino acids. Germline CDR1 DFQATT, CDR2 SNEGSKA (reference sequence). The CDR3 region has the DNA TGCAGTGCTAGAGAAGGCAGGGGAGGGCAAGAGACCCAGTACTTC. This gives the protein CSAREGRGGQETQYF.

This clonotype was seen only a few times. The chain recombines TRBV28 with TRBJ2-3, with a weak D call TRBD2 (6 bases). The CDR3 contains 14 residues. Germline-derived CDR1 and CDR2 are MDHEN and SYDVKM. V dropped 7 bases and J dropped 6 bases, with 17 bases sitting between them. The chain's CDR3 is CASTRGAPSDTQYF. The CDR3 DNA follows: TGTGCCAGCACGCGGGGCGCCCCTTCTGATACGCAGTATTTT.

Many counts were recorded for this clonotype. The chain has TRBV20-1 and TRBJ1-2, with D maybe TRBD1 (6 bases). There are 12 residues in the CDR3. CDR1 is DFQATT and CDR2 is SNEGSKA in the germline V gene (reference sequence). Here the CDR3 DNA reads TGCAGCGCCGCGGGGGGCGACTATGGCTACACCTTC. Its protein is CSAAGGDYGYTF.

This clonotype turned up a few times. This chain uses TRBV20-1 with TRBJ1-2; D perhaps matches TRBD1 (5 bases). Trimming pared 3 bases from V and 8 bases from J, leaving 13 bases between. The CDR3 is 12 amino acids. CDR1 is DFQATT and CDR2 is SNEGSKA in the germline V gene (reference sequence). The CDR3, as DNA: TGCAGTGCTAGTTTGGGGCGGCGAGGCTACACCTTC. Protein product: CSASLGRRGYTF.

A single count supports this clonotype. The rearrangement joins TRBV27 to TRBJ1-5; the D gene is possibly TRBD1 (6 bases). CDR3 length: 15 amino acids. Germline V gives CDR1 MNHEY, CDR2 SMNVEV (reference sequence). V lost 6 bases and J 7 bases, leaving 19 bases between the germline ends. The CDR3 here is CASSPYNRDGQPQHF. The CDR3 DNA reads TGTGCCAGCAGCCCTTATAACAGGGACGGACAGCCCCAGCATTTT.

The gene calls are TRBV5-1 and TRBJ2-1; D perhaps matches TRBD1 (6 bases). Germline V CDR1 and CDR2: SGHRS, YFSETQ. V shed 4 bases and J shed 0 bases, with 11 bases lying between them. The CDR3 covers 15 residues. The CDR3 region has the DNA TGCGCCAGCAGCCCGGAACAGGGCTCCTACAATGAGCAGTTCTTC. Its protein is CASSPEQGSYNEQFF.

This clonotype was counted only a few times. The V gene is TRBV7-8, the J gene TRBJ1-2, with D perhaps TRBD1 (6 bases). Germline V lookup: CDR1 SGHVS, CDR2 FQNEAQ. Trimming removed 5 bases at V and 8 bases at J, with 33 bases between. The CDR3 sequence is 19 residues long. The CDR3 loop reads CASSASRPDSIRLAWGYTF. CDR3 DNA: TGTGCCAGCAGCGCTAGCAGGCCGGACAGTATTCGCTTGGCGTGGGGCTACACCTTC.

This chain uses TRBV4-3 with TRBJ1-6; D is perhaps TRBD1 (6 bases). The germline V and J ends were trimmed by 1 base and 10 bases, with 20 bases remaining between them. The CDR3 is made up of 17 amino acids. In germline, CDR1 is LGHNA, CDR2 YSLEER. CDR3 residues: CASSQGKQGSLRSPLHF. The CDR3 DNA follows: TGCGCCAGCAGCCAAGGAAAACAGGGATCCCTACGATCACCCCTCCACTTT.

The chain joins TRBV27 to TRBJ2-3; 8 bases fit TRBD2. The V gene end was trimmed by 5 bases and the J gene end by 1 base; junction bases not matched to a gene: 8. Germline V gene sequence: CDR1 MNHEY, CDR2 SMNVEV (reference sequence). The CDR3 is 16 residues long. CDR3 in amino acids: CASSNWRGAGTDTQYF. The CDR3 DNA reads TGTGCCAGCAGTAACTGGCGGGGGGCGGGCACAGATACGCAGTATTTT.

V gene TRBV6-5 combines with J gene TRBJ2-4; tentatively, D is TRBD1 (5 bases). The J call may be faulty, since TRBJ2-7 better matches the DNA end. The CDR3 loop spans 12 amino acids. Germline V CDR1 and CDR2: MNHEY, SVGAGI. The DNA for the CDR3 is TGTGCCAGCAGGTCAGGGTCCGGCGAGCAGTACTTC. Amino acids: CASRSGSGEQYF.

This clonotype was detected only a few times. The chain recombines TRBV15 with TRBJ1-2; 8 bases map to TRBD1. Germline V lookup: CDR1 LNHNV, CDR2 YYDKDF (reference sequence). The CDR3 is 17 residues long. With V trimmed by 2 bases and J by 6 bases, 14 bases remained unmatched. CDR3 DNA sequence: TGTGCCACCAGCAGACAAGGTGGGCAGGGGGCTGCCCATGGCTACACCTTC. As protein: CATSRQGGQGAAHGYTF.

This chain connects TRBV6-5 to TRBJ1-5; the D gene is possibly TRBD1 (6 bases). This CDR3 contains 14 residues. Trimming pared 5 bases from V and 5 bases from J, leaving 13 bases between. Per germline, CDR1 MNHEY and CDR2 SVGAGI. In DNA, the CDR3 is TGTGCCAGCAGTCAGGACAGCCAATATCAGCCCCAGCATTTT. This gives the protein CASSQDSQYQPQHF.

This clonotype appeared a few times. The chain has TRBV2 and TRBJ2-7; perhaps TRBD1 as D (6 bases). The CDR3 is 13 amino acids. Germline-derived CDR1 and CDR2 are SNHLY and FYNNEI. V lost 6 bases and J lost 4, with 13 bases in between. Here the CDR3 DNA reads TGTGCCAGCAGGCCCCGGACAGCATACGAGCAGTACTTC. Protein product: CASRPRTAYEQYF.

This clonotype was counted between two and nine times. The chain couples TRBV28 to TRBJ2-5, with TRBD2 identical over 8 bases. After removal of 11 bases from V and 7 bases from J, the junction contained 12 bases not matched to a gene. Germline V gene sequence: CDR1 MDHEN, CDR2 SYDVKM. This CDR3 region has 13 residues. The CDR3 DNA follows: TGTGCCGCGGGCGGGGGGAATGTGGGGACCCAGTACTTC. Its translation: CAAGGGNVGTQYF. Based on the CDR3 plus reference TRBV28 and TRBJ2-5, the full variable domain is DVKVTQSSRYLVKRTGEKVFLECVQDMDHENMFWYRQDPGLGLRLIYFSYDVKMKEKGDIPEGYSVSREKKERFSLILESASTNQTSMYLCAAGGGNVGTQYFGPGTRLLVL.

This chain joins TRBV7-9 and TRBJ2-7; TRBD2 matches 8 bases. Germline values: CDR1 SEHNR, CDR2 FQNEAQ (reference sequence). After removal of 0 bases from V and 2 bases from J, the junction contained 3 bases not matched to a gene. The length of the CDR3 is 15 residues. In DNA form, the CDR3 reads TGTGCCAGCAGCTTAGCTAGCGGGGCCGCCTACGAGCAGTACTTC. Its translation is CASSLASGAAYEQYF.

This CDR3 is CASRIRGLETQYF. The CDR3 coding sequence is TGTGCCAGCAGAATCAGGGGGTTAGAGACCCAGTACTTC. The chain recombines TRBV5-6 with TRBJ2-5; 7 positions match TRBD1. CDR1 and CDR2 from the germline V gene are SGHDT and YYEEEE. The J segment lost 4 bases and the V segment lost 5 bases, leaving 5 bases of the junction unmatched. The CDR3 is made up of 13 amino acids.

This chain connects TRBV7-2 to TRBJ1-5; perhaps TRBD1 as D (5 bases). Germline CDR1 and CDR2: SGHTA and FQGNSA. Trimming took off 2 bases at V and 3 bases at J, with 11 bases between the two ends. This CDR3 comprises 15 residues. The CDR3 protein is CASSLTRGANQPQHF. The CDR3 DNA sequence: TGTGCCAGCAGCTTAACCCGGGGCGCCAATCAGCCCCAGCATTTT.

The chain employs TRBV29-1 and TRBJ1-1; no reliable D call. Germline V lookup: CDR1 SQVTM, CDR2 ANQGSEA. CDR3 length: 10 amino acids. Trimming removed 7 bases from V and 0 bases from J, with 3 bases in between. The CDR3 nucleotides are TGCAGCGCCATGAACACTGAAGCTTTCTTT. Protein: CSAMNTEAFF.

This chain joins TRBV6-2 or TRBV6-3 and TRBJ2-3, with 7 bases aligning to TRBD1. CDR3 size: 16 residues. The V and J ends lost 2 bases and 6 bases, in that order; junction bases with no gene match: 11. Per the germline V gene, CDR1 is MNHEY and CDR2 is SVGEGT. CDR3 amino acids: CASSYETGVISDTQYF. CDR3 DNA: TGTGCCAGCAGTTACGAAACAGGGGTTATTAGCGATACGCAGTATTTT.

This clonotype was seen more than once but under ten times. The genes are TRBV4-3 and TRBJ1-2, with D perhaps TRBD1 (5 bases). Trimming took off 4 bases at V and 3 bases at J, with 15 bases between the two ends. Germline CDR1 is LGHNA and CDR2 is YSLEER. The CDR3 runs to 15 residues. The CDR3 loop reads CASSPVDRGDYGYTF. DNA of the CDR3: TGCGCCAGCAGCCCAGTGGACCGGGGCGACTATGGCTACACCTTC.

This clonotype occurred a few times. The V call is TRBV9, the J call TRBJ2-5; D not resolved. The CDR3 consists of 14 residues. V gave up 4 bases and J gave up 0 bases, with 10 bases separating them. Germline loops: CDR1 SGDLS, CDR2 YYNGEE. The CDR3 nucleotides are TGTGCCAGCAGCTCCGGACCAAACCAAGAGACCCAGTACTTC. Translating gives CASSSGPNQETQYF.

V usage is TRBV3-1 and J usage is TRBJ2-1; D is perhaps TRBD2 (6 bases). Per germline, CDR1 LGHDT and CDR2 YNNKEL (reference sequence). V lost 0 bases and J 12 bases, leaving 24 bases between the germline ends. The CDR3 has 17 amino acids. CDR3 residues: CASSQDMTLARRRGQFF. CDR3 coding DNA: TGTGCCAGCAGCCAAGATATGACACTAGCAAGGCGGCGAGGGCAGTTCTTC.

Of note for this clonotype: This may be a read error, as it is one base from a much larger clone. The V and J genes are TRBV7-2 and TRBJ2-5; no reliable D call. The CDR3 is 13 residues long. Germline CDR1 SGHTA, CDR2 FQGNSA. This CDR3 reads CANSLVLRETQYF. The CDR3 nucleotides read TGTGCCAACAGCTTAGTGTTGAGAGAGACCCAGTACTTC.

In its sample, this clonotype was seen a few times. The chain employs TRBV28 and TRBJ1-2; D gene unclear. This CDR3 has 11 residues. CDR1 is MDHEN and CDR2 is SYDVKM in the germline V gene. Between the trimmed V and J ends, which lost 5 bases and 4 bases, there was a span of 5 bases. CDR3 DNA sequence: TGTGCCAGCAGTAAGAGCTATGGCTACACCTTC. Its translation: CASSKSYGYTF.

The chain couples TRBV27 to TRBJ1-5; D is unclear. Between the trimmed V and J ends, which lost 5 bases and 4 bases, there was a span of 15 bases. CDR3 length equals 15 residues. Germline V CDR1 and CDR2: MNHEY, SMNVEV (reference sequence). The CDR3 region is CASSPEVGMNQPQHF. CDR3 sequence (DNA): TGTGCCAGCAGTCCGGAGGTCGGGATGAATCAGCCCCAGCATTTT.

The gene calls are TRBV6-2 or TRBV6-3 and TRBJ2-3; a weak D match, TRBD1 (6 bases). Per germline, CDR1 MNHEY and CDR2 SVGEGT. V was clipped by 1 base and J by 2 bases, with 16 bases between them. The CDR3 has 17 residues. The DNA of the CDR3 is TGTGCCAGCAGTTACTTCAAACAGGGACGGACCACAGATACGCAGTATTTT. Its protein product is CASSYFKQGRTTDTQYF.

This chain joins TRBV2 and TRBJ2-1; 13 positions agree with TRBD2. After removal of 6 bases from V and 4 bases from J, the junction contained 9 bases not matched to a gene. This CDR3 region has 17 residues. Germline CDR1 SNHLY, CDR2 FYNNEI. DNA of the CDR3: TGTGCCAGCAGCCGACTAGCGGGGGGCGATCTGTACAATGAGCAGTTCTTC. Its protein is CASSRLAGGDLYNEQFF.